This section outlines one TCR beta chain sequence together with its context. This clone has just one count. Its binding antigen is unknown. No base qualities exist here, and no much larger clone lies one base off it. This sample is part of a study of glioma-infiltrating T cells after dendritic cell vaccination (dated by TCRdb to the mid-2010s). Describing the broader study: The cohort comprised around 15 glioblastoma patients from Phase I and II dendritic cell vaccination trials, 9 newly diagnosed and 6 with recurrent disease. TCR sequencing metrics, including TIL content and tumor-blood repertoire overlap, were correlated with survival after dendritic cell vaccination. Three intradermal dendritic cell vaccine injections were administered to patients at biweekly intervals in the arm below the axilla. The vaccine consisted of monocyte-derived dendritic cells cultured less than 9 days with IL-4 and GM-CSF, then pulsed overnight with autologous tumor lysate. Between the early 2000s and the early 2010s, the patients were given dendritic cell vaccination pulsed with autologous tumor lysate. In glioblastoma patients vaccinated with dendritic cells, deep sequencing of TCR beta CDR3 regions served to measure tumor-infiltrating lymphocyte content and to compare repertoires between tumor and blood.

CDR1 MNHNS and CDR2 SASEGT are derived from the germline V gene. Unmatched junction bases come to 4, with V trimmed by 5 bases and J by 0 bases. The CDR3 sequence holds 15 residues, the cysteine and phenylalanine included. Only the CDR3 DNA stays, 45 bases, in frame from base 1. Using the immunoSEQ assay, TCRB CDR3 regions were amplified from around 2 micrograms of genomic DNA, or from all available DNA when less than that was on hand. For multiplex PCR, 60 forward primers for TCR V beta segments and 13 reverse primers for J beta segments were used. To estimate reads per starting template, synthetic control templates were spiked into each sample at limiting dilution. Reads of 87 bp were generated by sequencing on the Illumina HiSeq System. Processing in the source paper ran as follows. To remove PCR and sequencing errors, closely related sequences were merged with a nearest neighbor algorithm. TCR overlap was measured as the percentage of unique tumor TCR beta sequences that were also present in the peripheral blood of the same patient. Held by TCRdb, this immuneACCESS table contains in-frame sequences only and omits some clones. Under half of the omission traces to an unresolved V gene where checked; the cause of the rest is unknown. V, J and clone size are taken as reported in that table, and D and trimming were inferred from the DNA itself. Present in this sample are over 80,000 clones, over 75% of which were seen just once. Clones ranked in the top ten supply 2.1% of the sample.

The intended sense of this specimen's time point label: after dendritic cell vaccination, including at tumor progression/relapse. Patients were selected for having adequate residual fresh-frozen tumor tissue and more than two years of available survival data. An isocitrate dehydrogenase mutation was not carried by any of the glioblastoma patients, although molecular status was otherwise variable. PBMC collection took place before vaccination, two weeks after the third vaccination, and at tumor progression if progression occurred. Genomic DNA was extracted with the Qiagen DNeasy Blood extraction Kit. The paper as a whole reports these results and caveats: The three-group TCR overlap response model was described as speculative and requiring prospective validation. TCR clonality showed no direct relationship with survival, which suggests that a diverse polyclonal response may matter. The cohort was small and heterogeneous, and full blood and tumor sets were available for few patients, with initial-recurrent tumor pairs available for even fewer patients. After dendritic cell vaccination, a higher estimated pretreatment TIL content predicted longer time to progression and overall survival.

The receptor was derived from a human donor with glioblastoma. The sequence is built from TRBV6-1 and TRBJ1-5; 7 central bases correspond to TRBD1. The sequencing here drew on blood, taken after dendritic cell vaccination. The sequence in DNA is TGTGCCAGCAGTTGGGACAGATATAGCAATCAGCCCCAGCATTTT. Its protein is CASSWDRYSNQPQHF.